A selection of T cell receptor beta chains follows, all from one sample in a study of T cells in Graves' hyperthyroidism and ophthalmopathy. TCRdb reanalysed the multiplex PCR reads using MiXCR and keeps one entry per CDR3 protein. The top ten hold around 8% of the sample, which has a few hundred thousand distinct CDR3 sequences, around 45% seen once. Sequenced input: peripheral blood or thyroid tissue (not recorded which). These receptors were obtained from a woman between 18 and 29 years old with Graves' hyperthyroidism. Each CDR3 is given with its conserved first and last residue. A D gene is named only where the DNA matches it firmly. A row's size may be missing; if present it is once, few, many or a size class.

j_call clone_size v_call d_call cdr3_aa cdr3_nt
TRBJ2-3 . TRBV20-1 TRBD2 CSARPVSGRASGTQYF TGCAGTGCTAGGCCTGTTAGCGGGAGGGCGAGTGGTACGCAGTATTTT
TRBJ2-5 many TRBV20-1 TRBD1 CSAWDRQETQYF TGCAGTGCTTGGGACAGACAAGAGACCCAGTACTTC
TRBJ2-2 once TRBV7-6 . CASSLRVCGTGELFF TGTGCCAGCAGCTTAAGGGTCTGCGGGACAGGGGAGCTGTTTTTT
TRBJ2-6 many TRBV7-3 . CASSPSQYSSGANVLTF TGTGCCAGCAGCCCGTCTCAGTACAGCTCTGGGGCCAACGTCCTGACTTTC
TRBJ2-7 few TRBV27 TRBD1 CASSLENRGSGEQYF TGTGCCAGCAGTTTAGAGAACAGGGGGTCGGGGGAGCAGTACTTC
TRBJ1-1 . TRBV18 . CASSPRPGTEAFF TGTGCCAGCTCACCACGGCCGGGCACTGAAGCTTTCTTT
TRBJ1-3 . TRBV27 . CASQGEGPHSGNTIYF TGTGCCAGCCAAGGAGAGGGCCCACACTCTGGAAACACCATATATTTT
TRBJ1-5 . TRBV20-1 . CSARGPQHF TGCAGTGCTAGGGGACCCCAGCATTTT
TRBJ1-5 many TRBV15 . CATSREGDQPQHF TGTGCCACCAGCAGAGAGGGGGATCAGCCCCAGCATTTT
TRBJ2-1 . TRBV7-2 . CASSLVGLFNEQFF TGTGCCAGCAGCTTAGTGGGTCTGTTTAATGAGCAGTTCTTC
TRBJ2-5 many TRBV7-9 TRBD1 CATTSGQQETQYF TGTGCCACCACCTCGGGACAGCAAGAGACCCAGTACTTC
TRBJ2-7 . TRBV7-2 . CASSSIDSGYEQYF TGTGCCAGCAGCTCTATCGACAGTGGCTACGAGCAGTACTTC
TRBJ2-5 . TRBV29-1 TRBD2 CSVDWGTSGNEQETQYF TGCAGCGTTGACTGGGGGACTAGCGGCAATGAGCAAGAGACCCAGTACTTC
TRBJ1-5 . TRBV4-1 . CASSQARGQPQHF TGCGCCAGCAGCCAAGCCCGGGGTCAGCCCCAGCATTTT
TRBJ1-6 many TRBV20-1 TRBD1 CSARRDRDSPLHF TGCAGTGCTCGCCGGGACAGGGACTCACCCCTCCACTTT